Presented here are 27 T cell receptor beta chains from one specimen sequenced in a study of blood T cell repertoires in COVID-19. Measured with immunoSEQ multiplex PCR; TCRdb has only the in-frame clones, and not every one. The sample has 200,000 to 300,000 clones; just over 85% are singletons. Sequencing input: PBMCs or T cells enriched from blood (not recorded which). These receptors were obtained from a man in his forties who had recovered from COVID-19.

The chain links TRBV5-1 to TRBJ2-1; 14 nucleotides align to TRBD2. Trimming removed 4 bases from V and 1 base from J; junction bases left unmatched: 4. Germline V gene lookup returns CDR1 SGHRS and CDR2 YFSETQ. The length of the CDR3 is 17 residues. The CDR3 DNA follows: TGCGCCAGCAGCCGAGGACTAGCGGGGGGTTCCTACAATGAGCAGTTCTTC. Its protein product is CASSRGLAGGSYNEQFF.

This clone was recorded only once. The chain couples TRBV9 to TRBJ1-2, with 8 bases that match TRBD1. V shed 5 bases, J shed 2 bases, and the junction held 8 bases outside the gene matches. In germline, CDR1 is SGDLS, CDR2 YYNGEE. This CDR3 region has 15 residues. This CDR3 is CASRTADRENYGYTF. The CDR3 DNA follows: TGTGCCAGCAGGACAGCGGACAGGGAAAACTATGGCTACACCTTC.

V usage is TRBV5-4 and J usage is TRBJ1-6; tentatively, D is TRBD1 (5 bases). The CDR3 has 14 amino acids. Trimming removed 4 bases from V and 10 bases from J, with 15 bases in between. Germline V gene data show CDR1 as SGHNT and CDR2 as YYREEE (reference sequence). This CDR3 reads CASSPKLAGSPLHF. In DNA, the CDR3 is TGTGCCAGCAGCCCTAAGTTGGCAGGGTCACCCCTCCACTTT.

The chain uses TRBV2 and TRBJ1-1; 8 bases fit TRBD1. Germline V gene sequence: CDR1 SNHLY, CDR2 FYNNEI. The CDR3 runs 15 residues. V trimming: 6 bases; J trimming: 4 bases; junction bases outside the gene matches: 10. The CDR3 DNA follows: TGTGCCAGCAGAGGACAGGGTCCACTTAGCACTGAAGCTTTCTTT. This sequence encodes CASRGQGPLSTEAFF.

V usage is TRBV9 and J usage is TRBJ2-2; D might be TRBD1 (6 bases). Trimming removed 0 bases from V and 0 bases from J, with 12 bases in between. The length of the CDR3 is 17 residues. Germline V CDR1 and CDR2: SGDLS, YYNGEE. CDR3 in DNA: TGTGCCAGCAGCGTAGGGGCAGGGGTCGCGAACACCGGGGAGCTGTTTTTT. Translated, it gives CASSVGAGVANTGELFF.

The CDR3 nucleotides read TGTGCCAGCTCACGCACTATCAGGGGTTACAATGAGCAGTTCTTC. Translating it yields CASSRTIRGYNEQFF. The V and J genes are TRBV18 and TRBJ2-1; possibly TRBD1 for D (6 bases). In germline, CDR1 is KGHSH, CDR2 LQKENI. Trimming left V 4 bases short and J 4 bases short, with 14 bases between. This CDR3 comprises 15 residues.

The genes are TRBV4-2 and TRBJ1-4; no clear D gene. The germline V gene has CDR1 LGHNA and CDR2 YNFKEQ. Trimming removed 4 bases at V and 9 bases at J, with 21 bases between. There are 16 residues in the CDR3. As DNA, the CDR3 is TGTGCCAGCAGCCCAACCACGGACTCTCTAATGAAAAAACTGTTTTTT. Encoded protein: CASSPTTDSLMKKLFF.

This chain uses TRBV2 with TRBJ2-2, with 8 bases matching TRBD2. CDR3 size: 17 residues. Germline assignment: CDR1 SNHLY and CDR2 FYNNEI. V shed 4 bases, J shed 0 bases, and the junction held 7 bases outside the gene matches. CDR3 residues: CASSVRGGLANTGELFF. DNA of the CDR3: TGTGCCAGCAGTGTCCGGGGGGGCCTCGCGAACACCGGGGAGCTGTTTTTT.

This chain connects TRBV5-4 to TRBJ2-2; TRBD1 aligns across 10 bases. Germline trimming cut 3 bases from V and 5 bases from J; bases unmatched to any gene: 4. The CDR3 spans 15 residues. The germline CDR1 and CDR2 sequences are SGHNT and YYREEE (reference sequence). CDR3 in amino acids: CASSSTGGGTGELFF. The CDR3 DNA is TGTGCCAGCAGCTCGACAGGGGGCGGAACCGGGGAGCTGTTTTTT.

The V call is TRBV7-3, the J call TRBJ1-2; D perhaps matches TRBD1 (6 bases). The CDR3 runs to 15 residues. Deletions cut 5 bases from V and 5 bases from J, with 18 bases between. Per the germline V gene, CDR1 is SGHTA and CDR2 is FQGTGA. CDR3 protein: CASSPGGGVPYGYTF. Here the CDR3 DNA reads TGTGCCAGCAGCCCTGGGGGCGGAGTCCCTTATGGCTACACCTTC.

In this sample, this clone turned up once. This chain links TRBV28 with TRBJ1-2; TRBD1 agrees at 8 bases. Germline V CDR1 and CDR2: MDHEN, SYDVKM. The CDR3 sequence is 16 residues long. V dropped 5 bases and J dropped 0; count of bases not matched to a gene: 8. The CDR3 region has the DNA TGTGCCAGCAGTCCCACGGACAGGGCTACTAACTATGGCTACACCTTC. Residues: CASSPTDRATNYGYTF.

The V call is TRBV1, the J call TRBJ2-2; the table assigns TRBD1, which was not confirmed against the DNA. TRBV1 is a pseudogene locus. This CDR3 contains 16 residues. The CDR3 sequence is CTRRLGGTVHTGELFF. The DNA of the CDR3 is TGCACCAGGAGGTTGGGCGGGACAGTGCACACCGGGGAGCTGTTTTTT.

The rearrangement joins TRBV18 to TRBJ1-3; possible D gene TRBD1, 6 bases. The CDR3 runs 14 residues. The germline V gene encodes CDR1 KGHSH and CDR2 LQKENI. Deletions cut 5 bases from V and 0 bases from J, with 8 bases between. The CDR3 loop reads CASSWDNSGNTIYF. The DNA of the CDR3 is TGTGCCAGCTCATGGGACAACTCTGGAAACACCATATATTTT.

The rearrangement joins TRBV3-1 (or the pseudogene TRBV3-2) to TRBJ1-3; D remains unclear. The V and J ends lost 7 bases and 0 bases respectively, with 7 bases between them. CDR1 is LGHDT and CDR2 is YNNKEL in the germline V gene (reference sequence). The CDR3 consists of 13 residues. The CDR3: CASTGDSGNTIYF. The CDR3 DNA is TGTGCCAGCACCGGGGACTCTGGAAACACCATATATTTT.

CDR3 DNA sequence: TGTGCCAGCAGCTTACAGGGTGGGTCCTACGAGCAGTACTTC. Residues: CASSLQGGSYEQYF. The chain employs TRBV11-1 and TRBJ2-7, with a tentative D call TRBD1 (5 bases). Looked up from germline, CDR1 is SGHAT and CDR2 is FQDESV (reference sequence). The V end was cut by 2 bases, the J end by 1 base, with 9 bases between. The CDR3 has 14 amino acids.

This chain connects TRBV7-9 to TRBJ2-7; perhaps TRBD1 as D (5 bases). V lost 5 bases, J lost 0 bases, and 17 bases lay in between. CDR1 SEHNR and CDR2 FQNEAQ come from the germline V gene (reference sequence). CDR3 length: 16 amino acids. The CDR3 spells CASSLGDSQFSYEQYF. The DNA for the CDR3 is TGTGCCAGCAGCCTCGGCGACAGCCAATTCTCCTACGAGCAGTACTTC.

The CDR3 nucleotides are TGCGCCAGCAGCCAAGACGGGTCCCTCCTGTTCTTC. Protein product: CASSQDGSLLFF. The chain employs TRBV4-1 and TRBJ2-1; D is unresolved. V lost 0 bases to trimming and J lost 15 bases, with 12 bases between them. The CDR3 covers 12 residues. Germline loops: CDR1 MGHRA, CDR2 YSYEKL.

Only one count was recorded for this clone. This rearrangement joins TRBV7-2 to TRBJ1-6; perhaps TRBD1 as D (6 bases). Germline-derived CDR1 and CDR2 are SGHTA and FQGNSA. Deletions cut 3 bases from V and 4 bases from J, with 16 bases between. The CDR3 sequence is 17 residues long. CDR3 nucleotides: TGTGCCAGCAGCTTTGGTCCGGACAGTGCTTATAATTCACCCCTCCACTTT. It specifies CASSFGPDSAYNSPLHF.

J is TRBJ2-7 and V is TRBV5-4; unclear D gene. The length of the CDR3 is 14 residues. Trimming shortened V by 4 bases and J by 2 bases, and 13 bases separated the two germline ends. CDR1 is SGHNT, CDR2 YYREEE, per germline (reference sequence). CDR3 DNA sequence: TGTGCCAGCAGCCATGGAGAGGAAGCCTACGAGCAGTACTTC. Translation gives CASSHGEEAYEQYF.

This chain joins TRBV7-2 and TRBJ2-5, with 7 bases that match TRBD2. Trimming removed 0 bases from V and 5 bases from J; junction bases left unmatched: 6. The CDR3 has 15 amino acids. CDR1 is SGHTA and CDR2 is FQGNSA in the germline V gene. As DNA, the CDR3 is TGTGCCAGCAGCTTAGCCGGCGGGGGAGGTGAGACCCAGTACTTC. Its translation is CASSLAGGGGETQYF. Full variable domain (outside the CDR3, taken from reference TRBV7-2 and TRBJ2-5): GAGVSQSPSNKVTEKGKDVELRCDPISGHTALYWYRQSLGQGLEFLIYFQGNSAPDKSGLPSDRFSAERTGGSVSTLTIQRTQQEDSAVYLCASSLAGGGGETQYFGPGTRLLVL.

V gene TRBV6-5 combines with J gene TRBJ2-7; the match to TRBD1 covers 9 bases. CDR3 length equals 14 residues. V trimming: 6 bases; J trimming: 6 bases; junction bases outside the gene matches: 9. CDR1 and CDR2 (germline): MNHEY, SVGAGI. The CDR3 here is CASRGTGPPGEQYF. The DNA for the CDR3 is TGTGCCAGCAGGGGGACAGGGCCTCCTGGCGAGCAGTACTTC.

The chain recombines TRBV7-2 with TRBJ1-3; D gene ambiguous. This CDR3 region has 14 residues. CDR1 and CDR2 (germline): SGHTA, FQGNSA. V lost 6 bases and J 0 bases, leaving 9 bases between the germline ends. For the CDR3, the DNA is TGTGCCAGCAGGTCGCCTAGCTCTGGAAACACCATATATTTT. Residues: CASRSPSSGNTIYF.

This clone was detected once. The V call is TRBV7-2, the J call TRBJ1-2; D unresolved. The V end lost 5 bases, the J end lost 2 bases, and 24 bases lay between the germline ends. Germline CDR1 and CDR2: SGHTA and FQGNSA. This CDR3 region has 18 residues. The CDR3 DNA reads TGTGCCAGCAGCGATTTTTTCACATTAGGAGGGTTGAACTATGGCTACACCTTC. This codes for CASSDFFTLGGLNYGYTF.

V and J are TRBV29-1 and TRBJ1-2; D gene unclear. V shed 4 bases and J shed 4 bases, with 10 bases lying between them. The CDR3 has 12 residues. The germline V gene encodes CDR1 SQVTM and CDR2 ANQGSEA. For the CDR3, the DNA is TGCAGCGTTGGGACTGAGTCCTATGGCTACACCTTC. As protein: CSVGTESYGYTF.

CDR3 region: CASSQDQRGVQPQHF. CDR3 sequence (DNA): TGCGCCAGCAGCCAAGATCAGCGGGGGGTTCAGCCCCAGCATTTT. This chain connects TRBV4-1 to TRBJ1-5, with D perhaps matching TRBD1 (5 bases). V lost 0 bases, J lost 6 bases, and 12 bases lay in between. This CDR3 contains 15 residues. CDR1 and CDR2 from the germline V gene are MGHRA and YSYEKL.

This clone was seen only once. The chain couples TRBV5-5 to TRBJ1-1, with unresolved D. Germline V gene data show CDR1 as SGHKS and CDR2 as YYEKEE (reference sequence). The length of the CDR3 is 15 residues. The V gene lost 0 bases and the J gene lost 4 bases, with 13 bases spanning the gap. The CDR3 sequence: CASSLDLFRVTEAFF. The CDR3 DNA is TGTGCCAGCAGCTTGGACCTTTTTCGGGTCACTGAAGCTTTCTTT.

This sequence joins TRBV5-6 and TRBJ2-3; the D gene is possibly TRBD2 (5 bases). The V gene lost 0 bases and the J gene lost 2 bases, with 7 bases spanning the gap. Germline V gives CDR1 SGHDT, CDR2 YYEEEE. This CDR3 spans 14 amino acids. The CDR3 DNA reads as TGTGCCAGCAGCTTGGGAGGGTTCACAGATACGCAGTATTTT. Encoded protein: CASSLGGFTDTQYF. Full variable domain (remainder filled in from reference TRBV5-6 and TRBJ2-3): DAGVTQSPTHLIKTRGQQVTLRCSPKSGHDTVSWYQQALGQGPQFIFQYYEEEERQRGNFPDRFSGHQFPNYSSELNVNALLLGDSALYLCASSLGGFTDTQYFGPGTRLTVL.